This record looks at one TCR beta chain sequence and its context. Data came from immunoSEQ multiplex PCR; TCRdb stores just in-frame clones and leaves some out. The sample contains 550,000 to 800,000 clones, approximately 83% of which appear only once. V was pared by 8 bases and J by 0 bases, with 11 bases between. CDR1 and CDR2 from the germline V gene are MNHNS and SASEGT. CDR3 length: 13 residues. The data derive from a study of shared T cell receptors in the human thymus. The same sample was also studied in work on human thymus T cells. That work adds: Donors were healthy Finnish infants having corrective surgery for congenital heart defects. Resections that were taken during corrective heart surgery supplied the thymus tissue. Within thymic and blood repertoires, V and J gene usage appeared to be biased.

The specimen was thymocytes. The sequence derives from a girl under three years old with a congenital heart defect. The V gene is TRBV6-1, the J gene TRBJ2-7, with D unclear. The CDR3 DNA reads TGTGCCAGCGGAGACTTGAGCTCCTACGAGCAGTACTTC. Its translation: CASGDLSSYEQYF.